Sequencing of this T cell receptor (beta chain) was carried out in a study of T cell responses to AZD1222 COVID-19 vaccine. Details on this clone: Its specificity is not known.

General observations from the study: Spike-specific TCR breadth and depth were elevated following two AZD1222 doses. Nearly half of the spike-specific TCRs reportedly recognize variant regions that carry no mutations. Mostly white British, mostly female donors; authors suggested clonal diversity may be underestimated.

Germline values: CDR1 KGHSH, CDR2 LQKENI. The CDR3 extends over 18 amino acids. The V and J ends lost 1 base and 3 bases, in that order; junction bases with no gene match: 12. Sequencing was performed with immunoSEQ multiplex PCR; in TCRdb, only in-frame clones are kept and a portion is missing. This sample has under 150,000 clones, with around 94% found just once. The material was peripheral blood, obtained 28 days after the second AZD1222 dose. The sequence came from an adult who received the AZD1222 COVID-19 vaccine. The rearrangement uses TRBV18 and TRBJ1-5; TRBD1 agrees at 7 bases. CDR3 protein: CASSPRGGGTGVNQPQHF. In DNA form, the CDR3 reads TGTGCCAGCTCACCACGAGGGGGCGGCACGGGGGTCAATCAGCCCCAGCATTTT.